The rows below give T cell receptor beta chains drawn from one sample of a study of blood T cell repertoires in COVID-19. Here immunoSEQ multiplex PCR was the method, and the copy in TCRdb shows in-frame clones only, minus some. The table shows 55,000 to 65,000 clones, with about 80% occurring only once. The specimen was peripheral blood. The receptor source for this set is an elderly woman with acute or convalescent COVID-19. Each CDR3 is given with its conserved first and last residue. Each record gives: J gene, V gene, CDR3 protein.

>TRBJ1-5|TRBV2
CASSDYGTGGNQPQHF
>TRBJ2-1|TRBV7-9
CASSFMTGSRNEQFF
>TRBJ1-5|TRBV30
CAWSGGDNQPQHF
>TRBJ2-3|TRBV24-1
CATGGLYTDTQYF
>TRBJ2-3|TRBV21-1
CASKMKSGTQYF
>TRBJ1-2|TRBV6-2/TRBV6-3
CASSLSRGGYGYTF
>TRBJ2-1|TRBV18
CASSFRTPEGNEQFF
>TRBJ1-5|TRBV28
CASQTPRTGYRQPQHF
>TRBJ1-2|TRBV14
CASSLGVRGYTF
>TRBJ1-1|TRBV27
CASSPWPGSTEAFF